The source of this T cell receptor (beta chain) is a study of ipilimumab plus nivolumab after autologous stem cell transplantation. Study context: A median of 8 nivolumab and a few ipilimumab doses were given. Study-wide points: TCR repertoire, Treg phenotype and gut microbiota reportedly support more study of this approach.

In the case of this clone: Its antigen remains unknown.

Germline CDR1 LNHDA, CDR2 SQIVND (reference sequence). The V and J ends lost 3 bases and 10 bases, in that order; junction bases with no gene match: 11. The CDR3 is 16 amino acids. TCRdb's table, derived via immunoSEQ multiplex PCR, lists solely in-frame clones and lacks some. The data hold about 19,000 clones, with over 75% observed a single time. The sequence derives from a male donor with diffuse large B-cell lymphoma. Sequenced here: PBMCs, sampled in a trial of ipilimumab plus nivolumab as post-transplant consolidation. The V and J genes are TRBV19 and TRBJ1-6, with TRBD1 identical over 8 bases. The CDR3 region has the DNA TGTGCCAGTAGTATCGGGACAGGCCCGTCACAGTCACCCCTCCACTTT. Translating gives CASSIGTGPSQSPLHF.